The text below deals with one TCR beta chain. Its antigen is unidentified. Following extraction, RNA underwent reverse transcription to cDNA, which served as the sequencing template. Assay: immunoSEQ multiplex PCR; the TCRdb copy retains only in-frame clones and omits some. The table has 120,000 to 150,000 clones, 70% to 90% seen once; the top ten hold less than 15%. The treatment denotes: oral pan-JAK inhibitor, 5-10 mg twice daily. The study team obtained lesional scalp punch biopsies and peripheral blood from alopecia areata patients. PBMC-derived CD4+ and CD8+ T cells were sorted. In germline, CDR1 is SQVTM, CDR2 ANQGSEA. The CDR3 has 15 amino acids. Trimming cost V 3 bases and J 1 base; bases outside gene matches: 4. The data belong to a study of CD8+ T cells in alopecia areata. Across the whole study: Treated patients received severity scores based on the percentage of scalp area affected. The study's findings and limits: On tofacitinib, scalp and blood still held many of the expanded lesional clones.

The J gene is TRBJ2-3, the V gene TRBV29-1; TRBD2 matches 10 bases. Sequenced material: CD8+ T cells sorted from blood, taken at week 4, from a patient treated with tofacitinib. The source is a human donor with alopecia areata. CDR3 DNA: TGCAGCGTTGACCCAGGGACTAGCGGCACAGATACGCAGTATTTT. This encodes CSVDPGTSGTDTQYF.